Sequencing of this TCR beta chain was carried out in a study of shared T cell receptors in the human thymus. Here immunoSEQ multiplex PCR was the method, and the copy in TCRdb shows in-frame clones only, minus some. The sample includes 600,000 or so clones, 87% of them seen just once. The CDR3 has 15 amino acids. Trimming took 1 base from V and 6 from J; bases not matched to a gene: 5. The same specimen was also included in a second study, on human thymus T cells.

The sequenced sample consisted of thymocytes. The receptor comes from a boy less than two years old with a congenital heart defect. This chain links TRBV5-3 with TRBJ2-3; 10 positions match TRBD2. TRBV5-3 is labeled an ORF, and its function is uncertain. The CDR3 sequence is CARSLTSGVRDTQYF. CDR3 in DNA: TGTGCCAGAAGCTTGACTAGCGGGGTCCGGGATACGCAGTATTTT.